This T cell receptor (beta chain) was retrieved from a study of shared clonotypes between healthy human individuals. The J segment lost 4 bases and the V segment lost 3 bases, leaving 1 base of the junction unmatched. Germline V CDR1 and CDR2: MRHNA, SNTAGT. The CDR3 consists of 13 residues. Using immunoSEQ multiplex PCR, the repertoire was profiled, and TCRdb retains in-frame clones only, with some absent. Of a few million clones in the sample, approximately 93% were seen once. The chain carries TRBV6-4 and TRBJ1-2; 8 nucleotides line up with TRBD1. This TCR came from a man between 18 and 29 years old in good health. Some clones in this sample may be carry-over from other donors' samples. The sample consisted of naive CD4+ T cells from PBMCs. Subset: CD45RA+ positively selected. The CDR3 coding sequence is TGTGCCAGCAGTGAACAGGGGGGCTATGGCTACACCTTC. Protein sequence: CASSEQGGYGYTF.